This T cell receptor (beta chain) was identified in a study of blood T cell repertoires in COVID-19 (dated by TCRdb to the early 2020s). About the full investigation: Collaborator samples came from the United States, Italy and Spain and covered acute and convalescent phases of COVID-19. The prospective study material was composed of cDNA or gDNA derived from T cells, B-cell-depleted T cells, or PBMCs. Subjects who had been exposed to COVID-19, were actively infected with it, or had recovered from it provided the deeply sampled blood TCRbeta repertoires that made up the dataset. The repertoires were released in a freely available public database meant as a resource for research on the immune response to SARS-CoV-2. The samples were drawn from the first 160 participants of the ongoing ImmuneRACE study and from some 1,300 subjects provided by 6 global collaborators. The sample metadata nearly always contained a de-identified subject ID, COVID-19 status, age in years and sex. Where available, HLA class I and class II types were obtained from metadata supplied by the sample provider rather than from assay-based typing.

TCRbeta CDR3 regions were amplified from genomic DNA using the immunoSEQ Assay, a bias-controlled multiplex PCR. In the source study's methods: The number of nucleated cells in each sample was estimated by amplification of reference gene primers within the assay. To quantify the absolute abundance of each unique TCRbeta CDR3 rearrangement, sequence reads were collapsed and filtered. Productive Simpson clonality was computed per sample as the square root of Simpson's diversity index over productive rearrangements. Not all clones reach the TCRdb copy of this immuneACCESS table, which keeps in-frame sequences only. Checked studies attribute under half of the gap to unresolved V genes and leave the rest unexplained. V, J and clone size were drawn from that table, and D and trimming were deduced from the DNA. This sample gives about 98,000 clones in total; approximately 89% of them show up just once. Jointly, the top ten make up about a tenth of the sample.

The paper as a whole reports these results and caveats: How much clinical and demographic metadata was included differed by source and by participant, and the metadata was provided uncurated.

Trimming leaves V shorter by 2 bases and J shorter by 6 bases, with the junction holding 6 bases beyond the gene matches. CDR1 and CDR2 were assigned from the germline V gene as LGHNA and YNFKEQ. Reading from cysteine to phenylalanine, the CDR3 counts 14 amino acids. Only CDR3 DNA is held: 42 bases, read in frame from base 1. Each collaborating institution followed its own protocols to collect whole blood in K2EDTA tubes. For TCRbeta analysis, collaborator samples were shipped as frozen whole blood, as isolated PBMCs, or as DNA extracted from either sample type. Note on this clone: The antigen it recognizes is unknown. No base quality values were provided; no much bigger clone lies one nucleotide off.

Sequencing used peripheral blood. The sequence joins TRBV4-2 to TRBJ1-1; 7 middle bases align to TRBD1. The TCR comes from a man aged 50 or older with acute or convalescent COVID-19. The DNA is as follows: TGTGCCAGCAGCCAACAACAGGGGAAATCTGAAGCTTTCTTT. This sequence encodes CASSQQQGKSEAFF.